A single sample is the source of the 7 T cell receptor beta chains below, sequenced in a study of T cells in localized non-small cell lung cancer. TCRdb's table, derived via immunoSEQ multiplex PCR, lists solely in-frame clones and lacks some. This table has some 17,000 clones, around 89% appearing once. Sequencing used peripheral blood mononuclear cells, obtained before any cancer treatment. The receptor set was obtained from a woman aged 35-75 years with stage III lung adenocarcinoma.

The chain joins TRBV7-8 to TRBJ2-3; perhaps TRBD2 as D (5 bases). Trimming pared 1 base from V and 2 bases from J, leaving 10 bases between. The CDR3 spans 15 residues. Germline V gene lookup returns CDR1 SGHVS and CDR2 FQNEAQ. The CDR3, as DNA: TGTGCCAGCAGCTTAGTAGCTAGCTTCACAGATACGCAGTATTTT. This gives the protein CASSLVASFTDTQYF.

This chain links TRBV27 with TRBJ1-4, with 7 bases identical to TRBD1. Germline CDR1 MNHEY, CDR2 SMNVEV (reference sequence). V shed 2 bases and J 3 bases; nucleotides not matched to a gene: 9. CDR3 length: 17 amino acids. The CDR3: CASSLRKTGTANEKLFF. The CDR3 nucleotides read TGTGCCAGCAGTTTACGGAAGACAGGGACTGCTAATGAAAAACTGTTTTTT.

V and J are TRBV5-1 and TRBJ2-2, with D hard to call. The CDR3 extends over 15 amino acids. Trimming took 1 base from V and 1 from J, leaving 8 bases between them. Germline-derived CDR1 and CDR2 are SGHRS and YFSETQ. The chain's CDR3 is CASSLPQKNTGELFF. CDR3 in DNA: TGCGCCAGCAGCTTGCCCCAGAAGAACACCGGGGAGCTGTTTTTT. Full variable domain (remainder filled in from reference TRBV5-1 and TRBJ2-2): KAGVTQTPRYLIKTRGQQVTLSCSPISGHRSVSWYQQTPGQGLQFLFEYFSETQRNKGNFPGRFSGRQFSNSRSEMNVSTLELGDSALYLCASSLPQKNTGELFFGEGSRLTVL.

The chain links TRBV9 to TRBJ1-3; the match to TRBD1 covers 9 bases. The germline V gene has CDR1 SGDLS and CDR2 YYNGEE. The CDR3 covers 16 residues. V lost 2 bases, J lost 2 bases, and 5 bases stayed unmatched. The CDR3 region is CASSVRDRVPGNTIYF. The CDR3 DNA reads TGTGCCAGCAGCGTCAGGGACAGGGTACCTGGAAACACCATATATTTT.

The V and J genes are TRBV11-2 and TRBJ1-1; D not resolved. Germline V lookup: CDR1 SGHAT, CDR2 FQNNGV. This CDR3 is built from 17 residues. V was shortened by 0 bases and J by 2 bases, with 16 bases between the two germline ends. The CDR3 reads CASSLDNSSLTNTEAFF. CDR3 coding DNA: TGTGCCAGCAGCTTAGATAATTCGTCTCTTACTAACACTGAAGCTTTCTTT.

This chain joins TRBV7-9 and TRBJ1-2, with D possibly being TRBD1 (6 bases). Germline V gene lookup returns CDR1 SEHNR and CDR2 FQNEAQ (reference sequence). Trimming took 5 bases from V and 5 from J, leaving 12 bases between them. This CDR3 has 13 amino acids. In DNA form, the CDR3 reads TGTGCCAGCAGCCTTGGACAGACGTATGGCTACACCTTC. Its protein product is CASSLGQTYGYTF.

The V call is TRBV6-5, the J call TRBJ1-3, with D perhaps matching TRBD1 (5 bases). Germline lookup yields CDR1 MNHEY and CDR2 SVGAGI. The CDR3 consists of 16 residues. The V end was cut by 0 bases, the J end by 0 bases, with 9 bases between. The CDR3 protein is CASSYSFRASGNTIYF. CDR3 in DNA: TGTGCCAGCAGTTACTCGTTCAGGGCCTCTGGAAACACCATATATTTT.